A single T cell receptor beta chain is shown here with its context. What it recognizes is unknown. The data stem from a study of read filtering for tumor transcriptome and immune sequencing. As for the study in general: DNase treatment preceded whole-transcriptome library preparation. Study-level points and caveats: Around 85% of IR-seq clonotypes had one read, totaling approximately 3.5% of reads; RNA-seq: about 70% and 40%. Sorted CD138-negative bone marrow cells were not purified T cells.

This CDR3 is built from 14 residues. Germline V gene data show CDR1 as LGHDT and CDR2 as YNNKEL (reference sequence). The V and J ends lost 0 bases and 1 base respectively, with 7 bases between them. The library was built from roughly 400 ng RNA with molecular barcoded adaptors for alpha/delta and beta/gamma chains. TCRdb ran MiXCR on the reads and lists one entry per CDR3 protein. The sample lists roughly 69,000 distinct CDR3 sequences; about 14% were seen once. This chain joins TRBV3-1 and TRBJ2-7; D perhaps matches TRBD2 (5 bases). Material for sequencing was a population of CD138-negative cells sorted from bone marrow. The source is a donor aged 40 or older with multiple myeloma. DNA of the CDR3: TGTGCCAGCAGCCAAGAAGGAGGTTCCTACGAGCAGTACTTC. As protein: CASSQEGGSYEQYF.